This is a list of T cell receptor beta chains from one sample in a study of T cells after yellow fever vaccination. TCRdb reprocessed the 5' RACE reads via MiXCR and lists one record per CDR3 protein. The data show hundreds of thousands of distinct CDR3 sequences, with over 15% seen just once and about 18% held by the top ten. The specimen was PBMCs, collected before the yellow fever booster vaccination. These receptors came from a man younger than 35 who received the YFV17D yellow fever vaccine. Each CDR3 is given with its conserved first and last residue. A D gene is named only where the DNA matches it firmly. Clone size is not always given. Where it is, it says once, few, many or a class for expanded clones.

v_gene	j_gene	d_gene	abundance	CDR3aa	CDR3nt
TRBV20-1	TRBJ2-1	TRBD2	-	CSARDRGLAEYNEQFF	TGCAGTGCTAGAGACCGGGGACTAGCGGAGTACAATGAGCAGTTCTTC
TRBV9	TRBJ2-3	-	once	CASSVGRPMDTQYF	TGTGCCAGCAGCGTAGGACGGCCCATGGATACGCAGTATTTT
TRBV7-9	TRBJ2-2	-	-	CASSFSDRSNTGELFF	TGTGCCAGCAGCTTCAGCGACAGGTCGAACACCGGGGAGCTGTTTTTT
TRBV6-5	TRBJ2-1	TRBD2	-	CASSRGLAGSSYNEQFF	TGTGCCAGCAGCCGTGGACTAGCGGGGAGCTCCTACAATGAGCAGTTCTTC
TRBV19	TRBJ1-5	TRBD1	-	CASSLNGPRQGVSQPQHF	TGTGCCAGTAGTCTAAACGGCCCCAGACAGGGGGTAAGTCAGCCCCAGCATTTT
TRBV12-3/TRBV12-4	TRBJ2-3	TRBD1	-	CASSFRQGALPDTQYF	TGTGCCAGCAGCTTCAGACAGGGGGCATTGCCAGATACGCAGTATTTT
TRBV7-9	TRBJ2-1	-	-	CASSSPGVSYNEQFF	TGTGCCAGCAGCTCTCCGGGGGTCTCCTACAATGAGCAGTTCTTC
TRBV4-3	TRBJ1-2	-	few	CASSQDLGDFDYGYTF	TGCGCCAGCAGCCAAGATCTGGGGGACTTTGACTATGGCTACACCTTC
TRBV7-7	TRBJ2-1	TRBD1	many	CASSLGTGGNEQFF	TGTGCTAGCAGCTTAGGGACAGGGGGCAATGAGCAGTTCTTC
TRBV29-1	TRBJ2-1	TRBD2	many	CSAHPGGNEQFF	TGCAGCGCCCATCCGGGAGGGAATGAGCAGTTCTTC
TRBV20-1	TRBJ2-7	-	few	CSATQFPPSEEQYF	TGCAGTGCCACCCAGTTTCCCCCCTCAGAAGAGCAGTACTTC
TRBV29-1	TRBJ2-3	TRBD1	-	CSVIPGGRTDTQYF	TGCAGCGTTATCCCAGGGGGTCGGACAGATACGCAGTATTTT
TRBV28	TRBJ2-5	TRBD1	-	CASRQPTGTGAETQYF	TGTGCCAGCAGGCAGCCAACCGGGACAGGGGCAGAGACCCAGTACTTC
TRBV20-1	TRBJ2-1	TRBD2	-	CSALSGGVSFVGEQFF	TGCAGTGCTTTGAGCGGGGGAGTCTCCTTCGTGGGTGAGCAGTTCTTC
TRBV3-1	TRBJ2-7	TRBD2	-	CASSQGLERGVTYEQYF	TGTGCCAGCAGCCAAGGTTTGGAGCGGGGGGTTACCTACGAGCAGTACTTC
TRBV5-1	TRBJ2-1	-	-	CASSRGTGGALPPQFF	TGCGCCAGCAGCCGTGGTACGGGTGGGGCATTACCCCCGCAGTTCTTC
TRBV9	TRBJ2-5	-	-	CASSVGGAAQETQYF	TGTGCCAGCAGCGTAGGCGGGGCTGCCCAAGAGACCCAGTACTTC
TRBV10-3	TRBJ2-3	-	-	CAIREGMTDTQYF	TGTGCCATCAGGGAGGGAATGACAGATACGCAGTATTTT
TRBV7-9	TRBJ1-3	TRBD1	few	CASSNRTQGASGNTIYF	TGTGCCAGCAGTAACAGAACCCAGGGGGCTTCAGGAAACACCATATATTTT
TRBV18	TRBJ1-1	TRBD1	many	CASAAGGRRNTEAFF	TGTGCCAGCGCAGCAGGGGGAAGGAGGAACACTGAAGCTTTCTTT
TRBV7-8	TRBJ2-5	TRBD2	few	CASSLALKGLGGVGETQYF	TGTGCCAGCAGCTTAGCGCTAAAGGGACTAGGAGGGGTAGGAGAGACCCAGTACTTC
TRBV10-3	TRBJ2-3	TRBD1	-	CATRGQGRADTQYF	TGTGCCACCCGGGGACAGGGGCGGGCAGATACGCAGTATTTT
TRBV12-3/TRBV12-4	TRBJ2-3	TRBD2	-	CASTLAGFTDTQYF	TGTGCCAGCACCTTAGCGGGGTTCACAGATACGCAGTATTTT
TRBV7-9	TRBJ2-1	-	few	CASGVRGDNEQFF	TGTGCCAGCGGGGTAAGAGGAGACAATGAGCAGTTCTTC
TRBV30	TRBJ2-7	TRBD2	-	CAWGDYYEQYF	TGTGCCTGGGGGGACTACTACGAGCAGTACTTC
TRBV7-2	TRBJ1-3	-	-	CASSLAEGRNTIYF	TGTGCCAGCAGCTTAGCTGAAGGAAGAAACACCATATATTTT
TRBV5-1	TRBJ1-6	-	-	CASSWSGVGRIDSPLHF	TGCGCCAGCAGCTGGAGCGGAGTTGGACGGATAGATTCACCCCTCCACTTT
TRBV20-1	TRBJ2-5	-	few	CSARDPGRETQYF	TGCAGTGCTAGAGACCCCGGGCGCGAGACCCAGTACTTC
TRBV7-3	TRBJ1-1	-	-	CASSSGPYTEAFF	TGTGCCAGCAGCTCCGGACCTTACACTGAAGCTTTCTTT
TRBV7-2	TRBJ2-2	-	-	CASSWSGTSNTGELFF	TGTGCCAGCAGCTGGTCCGGGACGTCGAACACCGGGGAGCTGTTTTTT
TRBV20-1	TRBJ2-7	-	-	CSASQGYEQYF	TGCAGTGCTTCACAGGGTTACGAGCAGTACTTC
TRBV5-1	TRBJ2-2	-	few	CASSRDRTITGELFF	TGCGCCAGCAGCCGCGATAGAACCATCACCGGGGAGCTGTTTTTT
TRBV4-1	TRBJ2-7	-	-	CASSQDKGGHYEQYF	TGCGCCAGCAGCCAAGACAAAGGGGGGCACTACGAGCAGTACTTC
TRBV6-1	TRBJ1-5	-	many	CASSEAEGRGQPQHF	TGTGCCAGCAGTGAAGCGGAGGGGAGGGGTCAGCCCCAGCATTTT
TRBV5-1	TRBJ1-1	-	-	CASSMDSFNEAFF	TGCGCCAGCAGCATGGACAGTTTTAACGAAGCTTTCTTT
TRBV7-2	TRBJ2-1	-	-	CASRPAVGPWNEQFF	TGTGCCAGCAGGCCTGCAGTCGGGCCGTGGAATGAGCAGTTCTTC